The 9 T cell receptor beta chains given below trace back to one sample, sequenced in a study of tissue T cells after allogeneic stem cell transplantation. Using immunoSEQ multiplex PCR, the repertoire was profiled, and TCRdb retains in-frame clones only, with some absent. The table lists tens of thousands of clones, approximately 73% of them singletons. Sequencing was carried out using sorted cells pooled from one or two spleens. All receptors come from a pool of C57BL/6 mice in good health.

Points on this clone: The gene names here belong to mouse. The read halts 1 residue ahead of the CDR3 end, with the missing end drawn from the germline J gene. This sequence joins TRBV12-1 and TRBJ2-4, with 7 bases fitting TRBD2. The length of the CDR3 is 15 residues. The germline V gene has CDR1 SGHSN and CDR2 HYEKVE. The trim removed 2 bases at V and 0 bases at J, leaving 4 bases unmatched. The sequenced CDR3 bases are TGTGCCAGCTCTCCCACTGGGGATAGTCAAAACACCTTGTAC. As protein: CASSPTGDSQNTLY. The entire CDR3 reads CASSPTGDSQNTLYF.

To note about this clone: Gene and germline names: mouse. The read halts 1 residue ahead of the CDR3 end, with the missing end drawn from the germline J gene. The chain is built from TRBV17 and TRBJ2-3, with 10 nucleotides matching TRBD2. The germline CDR1 and CDR2 sequences are MNHDT and YYDKIL. V dropped 6 bases and J dropped 3; count of bases not matched to a gene: 3. This CDR3 contains 14 residues. CDR3 bases read: TGTGCTAGCAGAGGACTGGGGGCGGCAGAAACGCTGTAT. Amino acids: CASRGLGAAETLY. The whole CDR3 protein is CASRGLGAAETLYF.

Details on this clone: Germline and genes: mouse. This CDR3 is CASSFGLQDTQYF. The covered CDR3 bases are TGTGCCAGCAGTTTCGGACTTCAAGACACCCAGTAC. V is TRBV15 and J is TRBJ2-5, with TRBD2 as a possible D gene (5 bases). The read is 1 residue too short to cover the CDR3 end, so that end is filled in from the germline J gene. CDR3 length equals 13 residues. V was cut by 3 bases and J by 3 bases, with 7 bases left in between. Looked up from germline, CDR1 is SGHND and CDR2 is FRSKSL.

As for this clone: The genes are named according to mouse. Read data end 1 residue before the CDR3 end; the end is taken from the germline J gene. The J gene is TRBJ1-6, the V gene TRBV29, with D unresolved. TRBJ1-6 is an ORF, with its function uncertain. There are 12 residues in the CDR3. Germline values: CDR1 MSHET, CDR2 SYDVDS. Trimming removed 5 bases from V and 5 bases from J, with 4 bases in between. The covered CDR3 bases are TGTGCTAGCAGTACAAATAATTCGCCCCTCTAC. This gives the protein CASSTNNSPLY. The whole CDR3 protein is CASSTNNSPLYF.

With respect to this clone: Germline and genes here are mouse. The CDR3 end is not reached by the read, which stops 1 residue before it; the germline J gene fills it in. The chain employs TRBV1 and TRBJ2-5; TRBD2 matches 11 bases. The CDR3 contains 16 residues. J gave up 3 bases and V 1 base, and 3 bases lay outside the gene matches. Germline V lookup: CDR1 NSQYPW, CDR2 LRSPGD (reference sequence). CDR3 bases read: TGCACCTGCAGTGCAGGGACTGGGGGGAGGCAAGACACCCAGTAC. Its translation: CTCSAGTGGRQDTQY. The whole CDR3 is CTCSAGTGGRQDTQYF.

Comments on this clone: The genes and germline here are from mouse. The sequenced fragment ends 1 residue before the CDR3 boundary, so the rest is inferred from the germline J gene. This sequence joins TRBV26 and TRBJ2-2, with 7 bases that match TRBD1. This CDR3 is built from 13 residues. The germline CDR1 and CDR2 sequences are KGHPV and FQNQEV (reference sequence). Trimming at V came to 4 bases and at J to 6 bases, leaving 2 bases not matched to a gene. The CDR3 DNA, read in part, is TGTGCCAGCAGTCCCCAGGGGGCCGGGCAGCTCTAC. Amino acid sequence: CASSPQGAGQLY. The CDR3 as a whole reads CASSPQGAGQLYF.

As concerns this clone: The gene symbols are mouse symbols. The read is 1 residue too short to cover the CDR3 end, so that end is filled in from the germline J gene. The chain is built from TRBV15 and TRBJ2-2, with 7 bases identical to TRBD2. V lost 2 bases to trimming and J lost 4 bases; unmatched junction nucleotides: 1. This CDR3 region has 14 residues. CDR1 is SGHND and CDR2 is FRSKSL in the germline V gene. The sequenced part of the CDR3 DNA is TGTGCCAGCAGTTTACCTGGGGGCACCGGGCAGCTCTAC. This sequence encodes CASSLPGGTGQLY. The full CDR3 protein reads CASSLPGGTGQLYF.

For this clone: Genes and germline come from the mouse. The CDR3 is cut off 1 residue early in the read; its end comes from the germline J gene. J is TRBJ1-4 and V is TRBV31; D is undetermined. V was pared by 4 bases and J by 4 bases, with 7 bases between. The CDR3 covers 12 residues. The germline gives CDR1 GKSSPN, CDR2 SITVG. The CDR3 loop is CAWTRDNERLFF. CDR3 DNA, as far as it was read: TGTGCCTGGACTCGGGACAACGAAAGATTATTT.

Concerning this clone: These gene names are mouse names. The CDR3 end is not reached by the read, which stops 1 residue before it; the germline J gene fills it in. This chain joins TRBV13-2 and TRBJ1-1; TRBD1 is a possible D gene (5 bases). The germline gives CDR1 NNHNN, CDR2 SYGAGS (reference sequence). The CDR3 length is 14 residues. The V end was cut by 3 bases, the J end by 5 bases, with 14 bases between. The CDR3: CASGVVDGGTEVFF. The DNA read from the CDR3 is TGTGCCAGCGGTGTGGTGGACGGGGGGACAGAAGTCTTC.